Below, 9 T cell receptor beta chains from the same sample are listed, as sequenced in a study of T cell repertoires in MIS-A myocarditis. Some clones are missing from TCRdb's copy, which holds only in-frame ones; the method was immunoSEQ multiplex PCR. The sample carries 14,000 to 15,000 clones, about 74% recorded once. Sequencing was carried out using left ventricle heart tissue obtained at autopsy. These receptor sequences come from a man younger than 30 with fulminant myocarditis from multisystem inflammatory syndrome in adults (MIS-A) after COVID-19.

The chain combines TRBV6-5 with TRBJ2-7; D is unclear. This CDR3 comprises 12 residues. The germline V gene has CDR1 MNHEY and CDR2 SVGAGI. Trimming removed 7 bases at V and 0 bases at J, with 7 bases between. DNA for the CDR3: TGTGCCAGCAAGATCCACTCCTACGAGCAGTACTTC. Its protein is CASKIHSYEQYF.

The V call is TRBV5-5, the J call TRBJ2-3; D is undetermined. CDR3 length: 12 amino acids. Germline loops: CDR1 SGHKS, CDR2 YYEKEE (reference sequence). Trimming removed 2 bases at V and 2 bases at J, with 3 bases between. As DNA, the CDR3 is TGTGCCAGCAGCTTATACACAGATACGCAGTATTTT. Protein product: CASSLYTDTQYF.

This clone was observed a handful of times. The genes are TRBV29-1 and TRBJ2-3; maybe TRBD1 (5 bases). CDR1 SQVTM and CDR2 ANQGSEA come from the germline V gene. V was clipped by 5 bases and J by 2 bases, with 11 bases between them. The length of the CDR3 is 13 residues. CDR3 region: CSVKTDITDTQYF. CDR3 sequence (DNA): TGCAGCGTTAAGACGGACATCACAGATACGCAGTATTTT.

Only a few counts were recorded for this clone. The DNA for the CDR3 is TGTGCCAGCAGCCAAGATCCCGCTCTAACGGGTCTGAACACTGAAGCTTTCTTT. This sequence encodes CASSQDPALTGLNTEAFF. The rearrangement links TRBV14 to TRBJ1-1; D is uncertain. Trimming left V 0 bases short and J 0 bases short, with 17 bases between. The CDR3 totals 18 residues. In germline, CDR1 is SGHDN, CDR2 FVKESK.

The chain is built from TRBV5-8 and TRBJ1-2; 7 positions match TRBD1. CDR1 and CDR2 from the germline V gene are SGHTS and YDEGEE. J was trimmed by 4 bases and V by 2 bases; bases with no gene match: 5. The CDR3 contains 14 residues. The CDR3 DNA follows: TGTGCCAGCAGCTTATGGGCAGGGGGCTATGGCTACACCTTC. Encoded protein: CASSLWAGGYGYTF.

The genes are TRBV6-5 and TRBJ1-6; 9 nucleotides agree with TRBD1. In germline, CDR1 is MNHEY, CDR2 SVGAGI. There are 13 residues in the CDR3. CDR3 region: CTTRGTGNSPLHF. CDR3 DNA: TGTACCACGAGGGGGACAGGGAATTCACCCCTCCACTTT.

CDR3 in DNA: TGCGCCAGCAGCCCAGGACAGGGGCAAGAGACCCAGTACTTC. As protein: CASSPGQGQETQYF. The chain couples TRBV5-1 to TRBJ2-5, with TRBD1 matching over 9 bases. From germline, CDR1 is SGHRS and CDR2 YFSETQ. This CDR3 region has 14 residues. V was pared by 4 bases and J by 2 bases, with 3 bases of the junction left unmatched.

The V call is TRBV11-2, the J call TRBJ2-2; D is uncertain. V was pared by 4 bases and J by 1 base, with 16 bases between. Germline CDR1 reads SGHAT; CDR2 reads FQNNGV. The CDR3 is made up of 17 amino acids. The chain's CDR3 is CASSYDADFRNTGELFF. CDR3 bases: TGTGCCAGCAGCTATGACGCCGATTTCAGGAACACCGGGGAGCTGTTTTTT.

The rearrangement uses TRBV7-9 and TRBJ2-7; D possibly corresponds to TRBD1 (6 bases). From germline, CDR1 is SEHNR and CDR2 FQNEAQ (reference sequence). Trimming stripped 2 bases from V and 6 bases from J, with 8 bases between. The CDR3 is made up of 12 amino acids. The CDR3 sequence is CASSLTGSEQYF. DNA of the CDR3: TGTGCCAGCAGCTTAACAGGGAGCGAGCAGTACTTC.